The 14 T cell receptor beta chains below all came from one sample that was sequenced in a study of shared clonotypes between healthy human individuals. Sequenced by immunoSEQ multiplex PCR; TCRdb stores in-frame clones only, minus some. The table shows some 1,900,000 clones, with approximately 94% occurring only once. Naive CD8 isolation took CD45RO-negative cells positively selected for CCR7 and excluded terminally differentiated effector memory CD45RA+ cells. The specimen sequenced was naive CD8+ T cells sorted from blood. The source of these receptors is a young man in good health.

CDR3 bases: TGTGCCAGCAGCGTAGAATCCTCTAGCGGATTCTACAATGAGCAGTTCTTC. As protein: CASSVESSSGFYNEQFF. V and J are TRBV9 and TRBJ2-1, with 7 bases that match TRBD2. V dropped 0 bases and J dropped 3; count of bases not matched to a gene: 9. The CDR3 covers 17 residues. Germline CDR1 SGDLS, CDR2 YYNGEE.

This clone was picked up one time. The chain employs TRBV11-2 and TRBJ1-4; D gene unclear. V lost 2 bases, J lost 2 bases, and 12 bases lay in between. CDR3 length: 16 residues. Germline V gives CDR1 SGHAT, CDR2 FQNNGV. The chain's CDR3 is CASSLFKQTTNEKLFF. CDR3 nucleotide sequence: TGTGCCAGCAGCTTATTTAAGCAGACGACTAATGAAAAACTGTTTTTT. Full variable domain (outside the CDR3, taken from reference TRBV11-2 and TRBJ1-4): EAGVAQSPRYKIIEKRQSVAFWCNPISGHATLYWYQQILGQGPKLLIQFQNNGVVDDSQLPKDRFSAERLKGVDSTLKIQPAKLEDSAVYLCASSLFKQTTNEKLFFGSGTQLSVL.

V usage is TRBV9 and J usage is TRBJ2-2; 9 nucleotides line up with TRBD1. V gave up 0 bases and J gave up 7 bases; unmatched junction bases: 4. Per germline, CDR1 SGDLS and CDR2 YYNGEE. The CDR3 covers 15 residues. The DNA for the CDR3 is TGTGCCAGCAGCGTAGGCGACAGGGGGTTCGGGGAGCTGTTTTTT. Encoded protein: CASSVGDRGFGELFF.

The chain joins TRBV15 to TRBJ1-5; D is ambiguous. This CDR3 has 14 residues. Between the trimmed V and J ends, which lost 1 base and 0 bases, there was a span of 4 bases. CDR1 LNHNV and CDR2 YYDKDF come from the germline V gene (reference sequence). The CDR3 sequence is CATSRVSSNQPQHF. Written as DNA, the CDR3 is TGTGCCACCAGCAGAGTGAGTAGCAATCAGCCCCAGCATTTT.

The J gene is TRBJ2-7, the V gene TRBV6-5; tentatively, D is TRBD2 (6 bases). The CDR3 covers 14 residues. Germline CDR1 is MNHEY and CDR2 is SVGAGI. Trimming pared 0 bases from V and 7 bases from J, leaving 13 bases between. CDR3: CASSYSSLGLEQYF. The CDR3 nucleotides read TGTGCCAGCAGTTACTCGAGTCTCGGACTAGAGCAGTACTTC.

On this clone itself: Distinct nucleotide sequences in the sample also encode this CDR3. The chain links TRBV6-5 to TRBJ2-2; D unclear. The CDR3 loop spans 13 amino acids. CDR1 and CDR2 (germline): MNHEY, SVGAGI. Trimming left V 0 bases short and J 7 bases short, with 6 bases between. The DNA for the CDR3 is TGTGCCAGCAGTTACTCACGAGTCGGGGAGCTGTTTTTT. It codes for CASSYSRVGELFF.

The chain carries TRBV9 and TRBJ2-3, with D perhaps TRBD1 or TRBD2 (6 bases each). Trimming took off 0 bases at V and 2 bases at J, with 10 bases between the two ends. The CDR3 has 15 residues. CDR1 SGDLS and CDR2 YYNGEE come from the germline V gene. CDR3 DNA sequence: TGTGCCAGCAGCGTAGCGGGGGCCCACACAGATACGCAGTATTTT. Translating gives CASSVAGAHTDTQYF.

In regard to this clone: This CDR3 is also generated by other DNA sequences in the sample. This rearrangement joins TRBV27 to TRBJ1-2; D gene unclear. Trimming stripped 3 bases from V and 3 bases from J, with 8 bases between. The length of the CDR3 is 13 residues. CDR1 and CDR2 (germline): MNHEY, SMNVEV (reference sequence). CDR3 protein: CASSFGRDYGYTF. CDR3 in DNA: TGTGCCAGCAGTTTCGGCAGAGACTATGGCTACACCTTC.

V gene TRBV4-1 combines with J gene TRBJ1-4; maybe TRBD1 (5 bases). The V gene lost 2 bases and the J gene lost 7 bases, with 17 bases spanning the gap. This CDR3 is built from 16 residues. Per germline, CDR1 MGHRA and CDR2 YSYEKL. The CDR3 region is CASSQKSGERGEKLFF. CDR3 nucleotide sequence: TGCGCCAGCAGCCAAAAAAGTGGGGAGAGGGGTGAAAAACTGTTTTTT.

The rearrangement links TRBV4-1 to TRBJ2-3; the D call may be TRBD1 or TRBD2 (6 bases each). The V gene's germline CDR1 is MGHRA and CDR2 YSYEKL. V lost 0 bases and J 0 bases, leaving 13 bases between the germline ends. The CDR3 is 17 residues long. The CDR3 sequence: CASSQEGGFTSTDTQYF. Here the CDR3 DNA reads TGCGCCAGCAGCCAAGAAGGGGGGTTCACTAGCACAGATACGCAGTATTTT.

The CDR3 spells CASSLAGQNYGYTF. The CDR3 region has the DNA TGCGCCAGCAGCTTGGCGGGACAGAACTATGGCTACACCTTC. The chain uses TRBV5-1 and TRBJ1-2; TRBD1 aligns across 7 bases. The CDR3 extends over 14 amino acids. The ends lost 0 bases at V and 2 bases at J; junction bases unmatched: 1. Germline CDR1 SGHRS, CDR2 YFSETQ.

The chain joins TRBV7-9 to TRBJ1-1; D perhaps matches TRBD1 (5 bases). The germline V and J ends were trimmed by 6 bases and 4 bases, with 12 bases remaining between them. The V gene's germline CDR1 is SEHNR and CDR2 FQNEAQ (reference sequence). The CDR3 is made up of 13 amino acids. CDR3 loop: CASSWEGSTEAFF. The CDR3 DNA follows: TGTGCCAGCAGTTGGGAGGGGAGCACTGAAGCTTTCTTT. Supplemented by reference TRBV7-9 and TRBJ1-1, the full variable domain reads DTGVSQNPRHKITKRGQNVTFRCDPISEHNRLYWYRQTLGQGPEFLTYFQNEAQLEKSRLLSDRFSAERPKGSFSTLEIQRTEQGDSAMYLCASSWEGSTEAFFGQGTRLTVV.

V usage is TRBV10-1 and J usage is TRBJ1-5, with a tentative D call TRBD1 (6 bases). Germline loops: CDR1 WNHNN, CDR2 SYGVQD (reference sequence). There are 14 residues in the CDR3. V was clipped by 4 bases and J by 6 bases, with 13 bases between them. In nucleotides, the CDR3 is TGCGCCAGCAGTGTAGGAGGGGGGGTTCAGCCCCAGCATTTT. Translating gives CASSVGGGVQPQHF.

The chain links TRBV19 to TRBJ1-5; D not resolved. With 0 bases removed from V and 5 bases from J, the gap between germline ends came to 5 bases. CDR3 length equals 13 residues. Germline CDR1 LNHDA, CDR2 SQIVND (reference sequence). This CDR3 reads CASSIDPYQPQHF. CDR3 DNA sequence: TGTGCCAGTAGTATAGACCCCTATCAGCCCCAGCATTTT.